This is a list of T cell receptor beta chains from one sample in a study of Siglec-9 on CD8 T cells in melanoma. Repertoires were generated with immunoSEQ multiplex PCR, while TCRdb's copy carries only in-frame clones and drops some. This table holds over 30,000 clones, approximately 84% found once. The specimen was Siglec-9- CD8+ T cells sorted from blood. The receptors originated from a human donor in good health. CDR3s leave out the opening cysteine and the closing phenylalanine or tryptophan. The order of the fields is clone size, V gene, CDR3 protein. Rows may omit the clone size; those that give it use once, few, many or a size class.

. | TRBV10-3 | AISESLTHNQPQH
once | TRBV10-3 | AISAGQGSPYGYT
. | TRBV27 | ASSSPGGNEQF
. | TRBV10-2 | ASQITGTSGRGGF
. | TRBV6-5 | ASTSTSFEQY
. | TRBV7-9 | ASSLGDMANYGYT
. | TRBV6-4 | ASSDHSSYEQY
. | TRBV19 | ASSINPQITEAF
. | TRBV7-3 | ASSALRNRDRINEQF
. | TRBV5-6 | ASSLEAGGLGTQY
. | TRBV2 | ASSDWREDDEQF
. | TRBV6-1 | ASSYSPGGTEAF
. | TRBV10-1 | ASSEFPGTGELF
. | TRBV29-1 | SVEDYPEDTEAF
. | TRBV6-1 | ASSNRVSPLH
once | TRBV19 | ASSLGNNSPLH
once | TRBV5-4 | ASSLDDGSYEQY
. | TRBV9 | ASSGDNNYGYT
. | TRBV29-1 | SVAPGKGKNNEQF
. | TRBV27 | ASSLSASVNTGELF
. | TRBV7-9 | ASSLSQGGGSPLH
. | TRBV7-9 | ASSLRREGTYNEQF
. | TRBV11-3 | ASSSYSGPEQY
. | TRBV29-1 | SVEETGNSGGEQY
. | TRBV5-6 | ASSLGTAMNTEAF
. | TRBV27 | ASSPSNVEKLF
. | TRBV19 | ASSISQDSTDTQY
. | TRBV5-4 | ASSSEYATGGNTEAF
. | TRBV7-9 | ASSPPGSSGNEQF
. | TRBV18 | ASSVTGQGALVSYEQY
. | TRBV29-1 | SVLGTSGSNEQF
. | TRBV4-2 | ASSPGLAGGHTDTQY
once | TRBV11-2 | ASSLQAGAQYEQY
. | TRBV27 | ASSLTGFAEAF
. | TRBV9 | ASSPGVAPTGGKYEQY
. | TRBV11-2 | ASSLSGTLNQPQH
. | TRBV10-1 | ASSATGDTGELF
. | TRBV19 | ACRAEPSAYLNEQF
once | TRBV19 | ASSEITGVSQDTQY
. | TRBV6-1 | ASSESEVYEQY
. | TRBV5-4 | ASSLGQGLADTQY
. | TRBV12-5 | ASGLVPTGTYEQY
. | TRBV4-1 | ASSPRVGEKLF
. | TRBV10-1 | ASSEGANTGELF
. | TRBV7-9 | ASSSYRTNTEAF
. | TRBV7-6 | ASSLLDHNEQF
. | TRBV28 | ASSPPPETSSYNEQF
few | TRBV7-9 | ASSLAGGISYNEQF
. | TRBV6-5 | ASSYTDSQETQY
. | TRBV7-9 | ASRSPERAYEQY
. | TRBV27 | ASSLTGPGYEQY
few | TRBV19 | ASSITLHTEAF
. | TRBV13 | ASSRWGARTGELF
. | TRBV9 | ASSPTSGQQDTQY
few | TRBV29-1 | SVDVNTEAF
. | TRBV27 | ASSFSGRNQPQH
. | TRBV13 | ASSQDNTGELF
. | TRBV11-3 | ASSPRQGTNTGELF
. | TRBV11-3 | ASNSRTGAPGVIETQY